A selection of T cell receptor beta chains follows, all from one sample in a study of control samples from healthy donors and cancer patients. Clones were read by immunoSEQ multiplex PCR, and TCRdb kept only the in-frame ones, dropping some. Among about 95,000 clones listed, about 88% were seen once. The sample consisted of blood. The receptors shown here come from a woman aged 70-85 years in good health. The CDR3 runs from the conserved cysteine through the conserved F or W.

>TRBV6-5|TRBJ1-4
CASRPRTGGKEKLFF
>TRBV7-8|TRBJ1-1
CASSWDRAAEAFF
>TRBV11-2|TRBJ2-1
CASSLKLPAVYNEQFF
>TRBV11-1|TRBJ2-7
CASSPPFCGPHEQYF
>TRBV5-6|TRBJ2-7
CASSSPPGTETYEQYF
>TRBV29-1|TRBJ1-2
CSVEPQGYGYTF
>TRBV11-1|TRBJ2-2
CASSLGWTATGELFF
>TRBV5-1|TRBJ2-1
CASSLRQGAHIEQFF
>TRBV25-1|TRBJ1-1
CASSESLGNTEAFF
>TRBV7-2|TRBJ1-3
CASSVNRGLGNTIYF
>TRBV2|TRBJ1-3
CASSDPSSGNTIYF
>TRBV7-8|TRBJ1-6
CASSSKRDRLYSPLHF
>TRBV5-4|TRBJ2-1
CASSLGQINEQFF
>TRBV5-1|TRBJ2-1
CASSLRTSGGTEQFF
>TRBV18|TRBJ1-2
CASSPWGAGNYGYTF
>TRBV5-4|TRBJ1-5
CASSLGSNQPQHF
>TRBV3-1/TRBV3-2|TRBJ1-2
CASSQGGDSSNGYTF
>TRBV4-1|TRBJ2-1
CASSQKPRTSGSYNEQFF
>TRBV6-6|TRBJ2-2
CASSYRTGAGELFF
>TRBV3-1/TRBV3-2|TRBJ1-1
CASSAYRGAEAFF
>TRBV10-2|TRBJ1-1
CASSPQGNTEAFF
>TRBV5-4|TRBJ1-1
CASSLPRQGPEAFF
>TRBV30|TRBJ1-1
CALHDRTLPGTEAFF
>TRBV5-5|TRBJ2-1
CASSLGQRLMSKFDEQFF
>TRBV11-3|TRBJ2-2
CASSLRSGKDGELFF
>TRBV18|TRBJ1-2
CASSPTRTAYAYGYTF